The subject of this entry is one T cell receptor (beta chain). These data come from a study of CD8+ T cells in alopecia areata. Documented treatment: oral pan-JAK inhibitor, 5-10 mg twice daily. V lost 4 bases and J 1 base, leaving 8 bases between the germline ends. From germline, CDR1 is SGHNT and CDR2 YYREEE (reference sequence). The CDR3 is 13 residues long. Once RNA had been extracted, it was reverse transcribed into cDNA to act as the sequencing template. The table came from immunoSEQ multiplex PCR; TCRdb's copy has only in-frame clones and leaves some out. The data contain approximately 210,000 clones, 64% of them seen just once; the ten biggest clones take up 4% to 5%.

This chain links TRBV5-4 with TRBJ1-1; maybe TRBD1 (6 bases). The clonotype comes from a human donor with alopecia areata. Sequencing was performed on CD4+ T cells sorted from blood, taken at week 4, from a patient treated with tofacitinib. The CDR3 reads CASSQGQNTEAFF. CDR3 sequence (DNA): TGTGCCAGCAGCCAGGGACAGAACACTGAAGCTTTCTTT.